The present T cell receptor beta chain was sequenced within a study of T cell responses to AZD1222 COVID-19 vaccine. At the level of the study: Second-dose recipients at about 4 or about 12 weeks were treated as one pooled group.

Notes on the study in general: Only after the peak T cell response were repertoires sampled.

TCRdb keeps only in-frame clones here, not all; method: immunoSEQ multiplex PCR. The top ten clones hold roughly 10% of a sample with about 110,000 clones, roughly 87% of them seen once. The CDR3 has 15 residues. V dropped 4 bases and J dropped 6; count of bases not matched to a gene: 9. Germline assignment: CDR1 SNHLY and CDR2 FYNNEI. As concerns this clone: Its antigen remains unknown.

The rearrangement links TRBV2 to TRBJ2-1; 7 positions agree with TRBD2. The sequencing here drew on peripheral blood, taken on day 0 of AZD1222 vaccination. The sequence was obtained from an adult in good health. The CDR3 is CASSVRGGSINEQFF. CDR3 sequence (DNA): TGTGCCAGCAGTGTGAGGGGCGGGAGTATCAATGAGCAGTTCTTC.